The 10 T cell receptor beta chains in this list originate from one sample, sequenced in a study of OX40 agonist ivuxolimab in advanced cancers. Profiling relied on immunoSEQ multiplex PCR, and the TCRdb table lists in-frame clones only, not all of them. There are tens of thousands of clones in the sample; over 80% occur only once, and roughly 16% lies in the top ten. The sequences come from CD4+ or CD8+ T cells sorted from blood, collected in a trial of the OX40 agonist ivuxolimab. These receptors all come from an adult with an advanced solid tumor such as melanoma, head and neck, liver or kidney cancer.

This clone has only one observation. A junction boundary mismatches the germline segment, possibly from a read error. This chain connects TRBV7-3 to TRBJ1-2, with D tentatively TRBD1 (6 bases). The CDR3 contains 13 residues. Looked up from germline, CDR1 is SGHTA and CDR2 is FQGTGA. CDR3 in DNA: TGTGCCAGCAGCCTAACGACAGGTTGGGCCAACCACTTC. Translating gives CASSLTTGWANHF.

The chain couples TRBV9 to TRBJ2-1; D not certain. Germline loops: CDR1 SGDLS, CDR2 YYNGEE. Deletions cut 0 bases from V and 8 bases from J, with 12 bases between. The CDR3 extends over 14 amino acids. The CDR3 loop is CASSVDPEVHEQFF. The CDR3 DNA sequence: TGTGCCAGCAGCGTAGACCCAGAGGTCCATGAGCAGTTCTTC.

The chain recombines TRBV19 with TRBJ1-6; a possible D gene is TRBD1 (5 bases). CDR3 length: 15 amino acids. Germline values: CDR1 LNHDA, CDR2 SQIVND (reference sequence). Trimming cost V 5 bases and J 4 bases, with 12 bases left between them. The CDR3 sequence is CASSVGTLYNSPLHF. The CDR3 DNA reads TGTGCCAGTAGTGTCGGGACCTTATATAATTCACCCCTCCACTTT.

The rearrangement joins TRBV7-3 to TRBJ2-5; D call uncertain. The J call may be in error: the DNA end matches TRBJ2-7 better. The CDR3 covers 12 residues. The V gene's germline CDR1 is SGHTA and CDR2 FQGTGA. In DNA, the CDR3 is TGTGCCAGCAGCTTACACGGAAACGAGCAGTACTTC. It yields the protein CASSLHGNEQYF.

This chain uses TRBV20-1 with TRBJ2-7; no firm D call. The V end was cut by 5 bases, the J end by 5 bases, with 10 bases between. Per the germline V gene, CDR1 is DFQATT and CDR2 is SNEGSKA (reference sequence). The length of the CDR3 is 11 residues. CDR3 sequence reads: CSAPHSNEQYF. The CDR3 DNA reads TGCAGTGCTCCCCATAGTAACGAGCAGTACTTC.

This clone was found a few times. The rearrangement links TRBV5-1 to TRBJ1-2, with TRBD1 matching over 9 bases. Germline-derived CDR1 and CDR2 are SGHRS and YFSETQ. Losses at the gene ends were 3 bases for V and 3 bases for J; bases not matched to a gene: 6. The CDR3 consists of 15 residues. This CDR3 is CASSWGDRVDYGYTF. In nucleotides, the CDR3 is TGCGCCAGCAGCTGGGGGGACAGGGTTGACTATGGCTACACCTTC.

This chain connects TRBV9 to TRBJ1-5, with D perhaps matching TRBD1 (5 bases). V dropped 0 bases and J dropped 5 bases, with 9 bases sitting between them. Germline values: CDR1 SGDLS, CDR2 YYNGEE. This CDR3 has 14 amino acids. The CDR3 sequence: CASSVVGEYQPQHF. The CDR3 DNA sequence: TGTGCCAGCAGCGTAGTAGGGGAGTATCAGCCCCAGCATTTT.

The chain combines TRBV2 with TRBJ1-6; no firm D call. Germline CDR1 and CDR2: SNHLY and FYNNEI. The CDR3 has 14 residues. V was cut by 8 bases and J by 0 bases, with 8 bases left in between. CDR3 in DNA: TGTGCCAGCGGCGAGAGCTCCTATAATTCACCCCTCCACTTT. Protein sequence: CASGESSYNSPLHF.

The V gene is TRBV6-4, the J gene TRBJ1-2; D call uncertain. Germline values: CDR1 MRHNA, CDR2 SNTAGT. Trimming cost V 4 bases and J 4 bases, with 10 bases left between them. The CDR3 is 13 residues long. The CDR3 is CASSVGLGYGYTF. CDR3 DNA sequence: TGTGCCAGCAGTGTGGGGTTGGGCTATGGCTACACCTTC.

The rearrangement uses TRBV19 and TRBJ2-1; D perhaps matches TRBD2 (5 bases). V was trimmed by 3 bases and J by 6 bases, leaving 18 bases between them. Germline V gene data show CDR1 as LNHDA and CDR2 as SQIVND (reference sequence). The CDR3 runs to 16 residues. CDR3 DNA: TGTGCCAGTAGTATTTGGGGTGGGGTGGACTTCAATGAGCAGTTCTTC. Translating gives CASSIWGGVDFNEQFF.